This TCR beta chain was retrieved from a study of identical twins (dated by TCRdb to the mid-2010s). Looking at the study overall: To test whether fetal clonotypes persist, this study deep-sequenced TCR alpha and beta repertoires from monozygotic twins, from unrelated adults of various ages, and from cord blood. To rule out contamination, replicate twin experiments were performed at different times with different library preparation protocols.

This clonotype was picked up many times. Its antigen target is currently unknown. Base-call qualities are not available, and no considerably larger clone is one nucleotide away. There are 14 amino acids in the CDR3, from cysteine to phenylalanine inclusive. Of the read, only the CDR3 DNA is kept; its 42 bases are in frame from base 1. V drops 6 bases and J drops 5 bases, leaving 20 bases in between. The germline V gene gives CDR1 as SQVTM and CDR2 as ANQGSEA. Overall study results and their limits: Zero-insertion analyses could be partly confounded by invariant T cells such as MAIT and iNKT, although diverse VJ usage argued against such confounding for most clonotypes. Out-of-frame TCR alpha sharing in monozygotic twins was systematically underestimated by recombination models, whereas sharing between unrelated individuals was in agreement with the recombination models. Abundant cord blood beta clonotypes had fewer insertions, young adult naive repertoires showed a similar but weaker trend, and memory repertoires showed no such trend. Compared with coincidental sharing between unrelated individuals, out-of-frame TCR alpha sequences shared between twins showed an excess of sequences with low generation probability. Because the same donors could not be followed over many years, conclusions were based on cross-sectional statistical analysis. In beta out-of-frame sequences, excess twin sharing was weaker, because having fewer shared sequences lowered the signal-to-noise ratio.

Every donor in the study was a healthy Caucasian. Three pairs of female monozygotic twins, all aged about 18 to 30 years, made up the twin cohort. Positive isolation kits from Invitrogen were used to isolate CD4+ and CD8+ T cell populations. The library was made by 5' RACE. The run used an Illumina HiSeq 2000. A universal primer binding site was introduced by template switching, and a unique molecular identifier was present in the final cDNA, enabling accurate counting of TCR cDNA molecules. Specific primers in the conserved constant-segment region were used to synthesize first-strand cDNA for the TCR alpha and beta chains. To control for contamination, each cDNA library was double barcoded with a SMART-Mk sample barcode plus Illumina barcodes. TruSeq adapter sequences, together with Illumina sample barcodes, were added in two successive PCR steps. The TCR alpha and beta cDNA libraries were sequenced on the Illumina HiSeq platform using custom primers. In the paper's pipeline: MiGEC processed the raw reads to extract unique molecular identifiers, while MiXCR was used to determine the CDR3 positions. For each individual, recombination models were inferred using an EM algorithm with the repgenHMM and IGoR tools. Shared clonotypes were analyzed with the tcR package in R, and sharing was normalized by the product of cloneset sizes. To study raw recombination free of thymic and clonal selection effects, out-of-frame nonproductive sequences were analyzed. TCRdb redid the processing of the public reads, applying fastp at Q25 and MiXCR, and retained in-frame beta chains. Each entry merges the rows of one CDR3 protein and shows their most common DNA and genes. TCRdb assigned the V and J calls; the authors' analysis was not used. This sample comprises roughly 240,000 distinct CDR3 sequences, approximately 8% of them detected only once. Jointly, the top ten make up approximately 5.4% of the sample.

The same data also contributed to another study, on yellow fever vaccine responses in identical twins. That second report states: The T cell response to vaccination in identical twins was reported by the authors to appear partly convergent and partly personalized. The study precisely tracked vaccine-responding T cell clones in identical twins.

The sequenced sample consisted of CD8+ T cells sorted from blood. Recombination linked TRBV29-1 to TRBJ2-7; a tentative D call is TRBD1 (6 bases match). This TCR derives from a woman aged 18-29 years in good health. The nucleotide sequence reads as follows: TGCAGCGTGCCAATCCCGGACAGAGGCAACGAGCAGTACTTC. This encodes CSVPIPDRGNEQYF.